The clone carrying this T cell receptor beta chain was recorded at least ten times. Its specificity is not known. The data originate from a study of T cell repertoires in cytomegalovirus infection. As for the study in general: From public TCR beta signatures came an indication of both CMV infection and matching HLA type.

Study-level findings and limits: CMV carriers with the relevant HLA were identified by cumulative public TCR beta family frequency. Dominating the ex vivo response were TCR beta clonotypes that were CMV-specific and HLA-C-restricted.

TCRdb re-derived calls from the reads in MiXCR, one entry per CDR3 protein. In the table there are 150,000 to 200,000 distinct CDR3 sequences, under 15% of which are singletons. Germline-derived CDR1 and CDR2 are SQVTM and ANQGSEA. This CDR3 contains 13 residues. Trimming removed 7 bases from V and 0 bases from J, with 10 bases in between. Material: PBMCs. This receptor was obtained from a human donor in good health (CMV status not recorded). Some clones in this sample may be carry-over from other donors' samples. The chain employs TRBV29-1 and TRBJ2-1; D gene unclear. CDR3 nucleotides: TGCAGCGACAATGAGGTCTCCTACAATGAGCAGTTCTTC. Residues: CSDNEVSYNEQFF.